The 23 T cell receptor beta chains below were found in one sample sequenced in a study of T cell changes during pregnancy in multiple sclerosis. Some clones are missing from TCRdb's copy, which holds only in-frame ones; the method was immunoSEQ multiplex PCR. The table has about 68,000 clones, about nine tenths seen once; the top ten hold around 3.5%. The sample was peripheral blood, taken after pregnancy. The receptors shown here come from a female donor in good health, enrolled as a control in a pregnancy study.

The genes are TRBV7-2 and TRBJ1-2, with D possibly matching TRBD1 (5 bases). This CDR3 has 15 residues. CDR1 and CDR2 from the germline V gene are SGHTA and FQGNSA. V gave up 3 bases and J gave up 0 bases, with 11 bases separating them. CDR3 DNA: TGTGCCAGCAGCTTTCAACAGGTCTCTAACTATGGCTACACCTTC. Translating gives CASSFQQVSNYGYTF.

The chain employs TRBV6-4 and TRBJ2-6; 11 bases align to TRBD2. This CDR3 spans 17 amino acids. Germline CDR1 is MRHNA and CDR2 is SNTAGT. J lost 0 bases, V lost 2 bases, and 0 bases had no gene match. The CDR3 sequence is CASSDGTSGSGANVLTF. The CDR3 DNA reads TGTGCCAGCAGTGACGGGACTAGCGGCTCTGGGGCCAACGTCCTGACTTTC.

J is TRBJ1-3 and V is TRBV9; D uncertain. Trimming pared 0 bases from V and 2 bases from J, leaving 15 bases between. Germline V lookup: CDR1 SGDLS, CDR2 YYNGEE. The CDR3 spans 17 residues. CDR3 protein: CASSVGLGGLAGNTIYF. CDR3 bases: TGTGCCAGCAGCGTAGGGCTGGGAGGACTTGCTGGAAACACCATATATTTT.

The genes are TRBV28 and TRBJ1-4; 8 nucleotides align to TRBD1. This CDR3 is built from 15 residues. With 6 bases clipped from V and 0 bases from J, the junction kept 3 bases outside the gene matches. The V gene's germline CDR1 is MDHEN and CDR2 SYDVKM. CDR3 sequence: CASRVQGATNEKLFF. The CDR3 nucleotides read TGTGCCAGCAGAGTACAGGGGGCAACTAATGAAAAACTGTTTTTT.

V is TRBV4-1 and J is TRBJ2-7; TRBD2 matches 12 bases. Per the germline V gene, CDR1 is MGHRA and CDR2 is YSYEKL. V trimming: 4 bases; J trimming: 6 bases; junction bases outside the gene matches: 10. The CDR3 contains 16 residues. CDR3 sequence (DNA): TGCGCCAGCAGCCGAGAACCGGGACTAGCGGGCGGCGAGCAGTACTTC. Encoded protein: CASSREPGLAGGEQYF.

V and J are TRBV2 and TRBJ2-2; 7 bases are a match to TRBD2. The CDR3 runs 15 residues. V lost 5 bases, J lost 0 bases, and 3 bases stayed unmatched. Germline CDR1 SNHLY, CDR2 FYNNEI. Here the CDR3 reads CASSTSGTNTGELFF. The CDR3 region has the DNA TGTGCCAGCAGTACGAGCGGGACGAACACCGGGGAGCTGTTTTTT.

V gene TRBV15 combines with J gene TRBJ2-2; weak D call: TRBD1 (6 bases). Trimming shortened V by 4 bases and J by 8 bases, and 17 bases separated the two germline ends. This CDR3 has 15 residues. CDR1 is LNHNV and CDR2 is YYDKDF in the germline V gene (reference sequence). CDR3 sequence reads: CATSTNPGARGELFF. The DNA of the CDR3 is TGTGCCACCAGCACTAATCCAGGGGCTAGGGGGGAGCTGTTTTTT.

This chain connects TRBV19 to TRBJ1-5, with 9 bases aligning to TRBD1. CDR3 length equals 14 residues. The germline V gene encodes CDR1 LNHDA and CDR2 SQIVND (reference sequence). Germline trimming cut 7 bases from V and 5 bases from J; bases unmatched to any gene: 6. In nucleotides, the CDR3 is TGTGCCAGTACCGGGGACAGGGCCTATCAGCCCCAGCATTTT. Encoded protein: CASTGDRAYQPQHF.

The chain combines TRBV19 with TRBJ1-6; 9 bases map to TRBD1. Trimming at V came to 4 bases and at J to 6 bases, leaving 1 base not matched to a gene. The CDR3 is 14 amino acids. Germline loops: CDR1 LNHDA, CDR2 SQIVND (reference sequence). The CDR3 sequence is CASSKTGGNSPLHF. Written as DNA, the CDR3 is TGTGCCAGTAGTAAGACAGGGGGTAATTCACCCCTCCACTTT. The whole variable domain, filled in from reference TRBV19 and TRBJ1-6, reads DGGITQSPKYLFRKEGQNVTLSCEQNLNHDAMYWYRQDPGQGLRLIYYSQIVNDFQKGDIAEGYSVSREKKESFPLTVTSAQKNPTAFYLCASSKTGGNSPLHFGNGTRLTVT.

The chain's CDR3 is CATSRDTSGSETQYF. The DNA for the CDR3 is TGTGCCACCAGCAGAGATACTAGCGGGAGCGAGACCCAGTACTTC. The chain carries TRBV15 and TRBJ2-5, with 11 bases identical to TRBD2. After removal of 0 bases from V and 5 bases from J, the junction contained 2 bases not matched to a gene. The CDR3 consists of 15 residues. Germline CDR1 LNHNV, CDR2 YYDKDF (reference sequence).

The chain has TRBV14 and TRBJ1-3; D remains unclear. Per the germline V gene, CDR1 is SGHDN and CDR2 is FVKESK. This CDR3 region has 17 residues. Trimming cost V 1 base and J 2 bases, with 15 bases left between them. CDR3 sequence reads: CASSQAIRLLAGNTIYF. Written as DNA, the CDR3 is TGTGCCAGCAGCCAAGCAATCAGGCTTCTGGCTGGAAACACCATATATTTT.

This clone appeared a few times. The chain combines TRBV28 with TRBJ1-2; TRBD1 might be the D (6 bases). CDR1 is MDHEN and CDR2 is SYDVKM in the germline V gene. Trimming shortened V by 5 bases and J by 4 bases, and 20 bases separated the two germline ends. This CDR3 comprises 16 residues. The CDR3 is CASSPPTGPPTYGYTF. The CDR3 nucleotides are TGTGCCAGCAGTCCCCCGACAGGACCCCCCACCTATGGCTACACCTTC.

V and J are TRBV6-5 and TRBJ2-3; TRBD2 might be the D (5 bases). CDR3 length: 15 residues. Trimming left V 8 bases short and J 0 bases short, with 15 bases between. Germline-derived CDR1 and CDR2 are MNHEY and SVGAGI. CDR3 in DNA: TGTGCCAGCGCAACGACCAGGACTAGCACAGATACGCAGTATTTT. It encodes CASATTRTSTDTQYF.

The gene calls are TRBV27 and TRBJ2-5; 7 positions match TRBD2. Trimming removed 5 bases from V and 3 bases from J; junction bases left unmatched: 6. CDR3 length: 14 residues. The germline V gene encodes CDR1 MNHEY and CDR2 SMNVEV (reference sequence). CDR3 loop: CASSVTSVEETQYF. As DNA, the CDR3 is TGTGCCAGCAGTGTCACTAGCGTTGAAGAGACCCAGTACTTC.

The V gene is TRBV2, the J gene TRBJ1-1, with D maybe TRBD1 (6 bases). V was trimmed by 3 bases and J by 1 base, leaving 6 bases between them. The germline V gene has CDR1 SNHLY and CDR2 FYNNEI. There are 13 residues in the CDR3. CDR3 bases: TGTGCCAGCAGTGAGGACAGGAACACTGAAGCTTTCTTT. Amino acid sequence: CASSEDRNTEAFF.

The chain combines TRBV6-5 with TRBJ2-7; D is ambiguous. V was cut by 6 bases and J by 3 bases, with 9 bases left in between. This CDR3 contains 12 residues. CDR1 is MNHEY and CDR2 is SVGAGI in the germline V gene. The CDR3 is CASRTSGYEQYF. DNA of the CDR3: TGTGCCAGCAGAACCTCAGGCTACGAGCAGTACTTC.

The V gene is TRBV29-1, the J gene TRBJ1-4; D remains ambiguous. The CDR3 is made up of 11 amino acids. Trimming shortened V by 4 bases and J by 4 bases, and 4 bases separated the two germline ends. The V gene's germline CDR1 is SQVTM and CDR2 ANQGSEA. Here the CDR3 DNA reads TGCAGCGTTGTAGTTAATGAAAAACTGTTTTTT. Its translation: CSVVVNEKLFF.

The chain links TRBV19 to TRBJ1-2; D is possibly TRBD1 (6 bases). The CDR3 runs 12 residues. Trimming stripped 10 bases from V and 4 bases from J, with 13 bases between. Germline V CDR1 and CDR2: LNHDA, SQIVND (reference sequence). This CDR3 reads CATSDSPYGYTF. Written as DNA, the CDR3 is TGTGCCACCTCGGACAGTCCCTATGGCTACACCTTC.

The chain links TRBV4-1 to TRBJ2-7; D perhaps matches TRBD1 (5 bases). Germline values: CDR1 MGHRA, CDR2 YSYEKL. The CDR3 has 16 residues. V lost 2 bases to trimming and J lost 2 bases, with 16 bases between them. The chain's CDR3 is CASSQPRGRVAYEQYF. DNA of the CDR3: TGCGCCAGCAGCCAACCCCGAGGCAGGGTTGCCTACGAGCAGTACTTC.

The CDR3 loop reads CASSAGQSGANVLTF. CDR3 coding DNA: TGTGCCAGCAGCGCCGGACAGTCTGGGGCCAACGTCCTGACTTTC. This chain connects TRBV9 to TRBJ2-6; a possible D gene is TRBD1 (6 bases). Germline V lookup: CDR1 SGDLS, CDR2 YYNGEE. The V and J ends lost 3 bases and 1 base respectively, with 8 bases between them. The CDR3 consists of 15 residues.

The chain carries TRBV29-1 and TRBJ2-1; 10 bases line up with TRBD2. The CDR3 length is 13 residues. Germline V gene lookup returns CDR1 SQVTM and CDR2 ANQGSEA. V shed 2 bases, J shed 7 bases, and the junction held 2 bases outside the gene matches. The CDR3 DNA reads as TGCAGCGTTGAACTAGCGGGAGAAAATGAGCAGTTCTTC. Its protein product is CSVELAGENEQFF.

CDR3 sequence: CASSLSLAGEADTQYF. CDR3 nucleotide sequence: TGCGCCAGCAGCTTGTCACTAGCGGGAGAGGCAGATACGCAGTATTTT. The rearrangement links TRBV5-1 to TRBJ2-3, with TRBD2 matching over 11 bases. This CDR3 is built from 16 residues. J lost 4 bases, V lost 1 base, and 5 bases had no gene match. CDR1 is SGHRS, CDR2 YFSETQ, per germline.

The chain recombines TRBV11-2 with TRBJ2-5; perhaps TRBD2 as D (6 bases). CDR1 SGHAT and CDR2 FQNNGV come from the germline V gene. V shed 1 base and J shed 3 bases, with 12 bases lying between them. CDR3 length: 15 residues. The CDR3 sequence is CASSLAGGIEETQYF. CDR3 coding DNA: TGTGCCAGCAGCTTAGCCGGGGGTATTGAAGAGACCCAGTACTTC.